This T cell receptor (beta chain) was identified during a study of blood T cell repertoires in COVID-19. Using immunoSEQ multiplex PCR, the repertoire was profiled, and TCRdb retains in-frame clones only, with some absent. Of some 510,000 clones listed, roughly 90% were seen once; the top ten hold 1.5% to 2%. The germline gives CDR1 LGHNT, CDR2 FRNRAP. The CDR3 totals 16 residues. V lost 0 bases and J lost 3; bases outside the gene matches: 4. Sequences were obtained from PBMCs or T cells enriched from blood (not recorded which). The clonotype was recovered from a woman aged 40 to 55 who had recovered from COVID-19. The chain recombines TRBV12-5 with TRBJ2-1; 8 bases align to TRBD1. The CDR3, as DNA: TGTGCTAGTGGTTTGGTAACAGGGGGGAACTACAATGAGCAGTTCTTC. Residues: CASGLVTGGNYNEQFF.